The 19 T cell receptor beta chains reported below all come from one sample, sequenced in a study of blood T cells in healthy people across ages. With a J-beta primer mix and a sample-barcoded 5' primer, a second PCR ran roughly 6 to 11 cycles. TCRdb reprocessed the 5' RACE reads with MiXCR, giving one entry per CDR3 protein. The profile shows around 650,000 distinct CDR3 sequences, roughly two fifths of them singletons. Sequenced: blood. These receptors were taken from a man of 80 years or more in good health.

In this sample, this clonotype turned up a few times. The rearrangement joins TRBV7-2 to TRBJ2-5; D gene unclear. Germline CDR1 is SGHTA and CDR2 is FQGNSA. This CDR3 is 14 amino acids long. V lost 5 bases, J lost 5 bases, and 15 bases lay in between. In DNA, the CDR3 is TGTGCCAGCAGCCCCTACTCCGACCTGGAGACCCAGTACTTC. Protein: CASSPYSDLETQYF.

The chain couples TRBV29-1 to TRBJ1-1, with TRBD1 matching over 9 bases. CDR3 length: 17 amino acids. V dropped 4 bases and J dropped 4; count of bases not matched to a gene: 16. Germline V gene sequence: CDR1 SQVTM, CDR2 ANQGSEA. The DNA of the CDR3 is TGCAGCGTTGTTACTCTAAGGACAGGGGTTAAGCCCACTGAAGCTTTCTTT. Protein: CSVVTLRTGVKPTEAFF.

The chain employs TRBV29-1 and TRBJ2-5; D not resolved. Germline-derived CDR1 and CDR2 are SQVTM and ANQGSEA. V lost 6 bases to trimming and J lost 11 bases, with 19 bases between them. The CDR3 contains 12 residues. The CDR3 loop reads CSVMDGLNEQYF. CDR3 coding DNA: TGCAGCGTGATGGACGGTTTGAATGAGCAGTACTTC.

The V call is TRBV28, the J call TRBJ2-3; 9 bases fit TRBD2. Trimming removed 11 bases from V and 0 bases from J; junction bases left unmatched: 6. This CDR3 spans 14 amino acids. Germline CDR1 reads MDHEN; CDR2 reads SYDVKM. The CDR3: CACAGLASTDTQYF. Written as DNA, the CDR3 is TGTGCCTGTGCGGGACTAGCTAGCACAGATACGCAGTATTTT.

Concerning this clonotype itself: One end of the junction is discordant with germline, which a read error may explain. The chain recombines TRBV7-2 with TRBJ2-5; D may correspond to TRBD1 or TRBD2 (5 bases each). The CDR3 has 13 residues. The germline V gene has CDR1 SGHTA and CDR2 FQGNSA. The DNA of the CDR3 is TGTGCCAGCAGCTTCGGGCCCAGGGAGACCCGGTACTTC. Amino acids: CASSFGPRETRYF.

The genes are TRBV13 and TRBJ1-1; D remains ambiguous. The CDR3 spans 12 residues. Germline V gene lookup returns CDR1 PRHDT and CDR2 FYEKMQ (reference sequence). V gave up 2 bases and J gave up 6 bases, with 7 bases separating them. CDR3 DNA sequence: TGTGCCAGCAGCTTATTAACTGCTGAAGCTTTCTTT. Its translation: CASSLLTAEAFF.

This chain uses TRBV2 with TRBJ2-2, with D perhaps being TRBD1 or TRBD2 (5 bases each). The length of the CDR3 is 11 residues. The V gene lost 11 bases and the J gene lost 13 bases, with 17 bases spanning the gap. From germline, CDR1 is SNHLY and CDR2 FYNNEI. This CDR3 reads CAGGRDGALFF. Written as DNA, the CDR3 is TGTGCCGGAGGCCGGGACGGCGCGCTGTTTTTT.

The chain combines TRBV20-1 with TRBJ2-7; 12 nucleotides align to TRBD2. The CDR3 length is 14 residues. V lost 5 bases, J lost 1 base, and 3 bases stayed unmatched. Germline V gene data show CDR1 as DFQATT and CDR2 as SNEGSKA (reference sequence). CDR3 nucleotide sequence: TGCAGTGCTTATCTAGCGGGAGGGTCCTACGAGCAGTACTTC. Translation: CSAYLAGGSYEQYF.

The chain joins TRBV3-1 to TRBJ2-2; 11 positions agree with TRBD1. The trim removed 0 bases at V and 6 bases at J, leaving 3 bases unmatched. The CDR3 consists of 16 residues. In germline, CDR1 is LGHDT, CDR2 YNNKEL (reference sequence). This chain's CDR3 is CASSQDGQGAAGELFF. The CDR3 DNA is TGTGCCAGCAGCCAAGACGGACAGGGGGCCGCCGGGGAGCTGTTTTTT.

The J gene is TRBJ2-4, the V gene TRBV7-2, with D hard to call. Trimming left V 8 bases short and J 8 bases short, with 13 bases between. The length of the CDR3 is 12 residues. The V gene's germline CDR1 is SGHTA and CDR2 FQGNSA. The CDR3 loop is CASSAGNDIQYF. The CDR3 nucleotides are TGTGCCAGCTCTGCTGGGAATGACATTCAGTACTTC. Full variable domain (outside the CDR3, taken from reference TRBV7-2 and TRBJ2-4): GAGVSQSPSNKVTEKGKDVELRCDPISGHTALYWYRQSLGQGLEFLIYFQGNSAPDKSGLPSDRFSAERTGGSVSTLTIQRTQQEDSAVYLCASSAGNDIQYFGAGTRLSVL.

The V gene is TRBV3-1, the J gene TRBJ1-4, with D uncertain. The CDR3 runs to 14 residues. Trimming removed 5 bases from V and 1 base from J, with 8 bases in between. Germline loops: CDR1 LGHDT, CDR2 YNNKEL (reference sequence). This CDR3 reads CASSSRKTNEKLFF. The CDR3, as DNA: TGTGCCAGCAGCAGCCGGAAAACTAATGAAAAACTGTTTTTT.

This clonotype was counted a few times. The genes are TRBV11-3 and TRBJ2-1, with D possibly matching TRBD2 (6 bases). V was clipped by 5 bases and J by 4 bases, with 12 bases between them. The CDR3 is 14 amino acids. CDR1 SGHNT and CDR2 YENEEA come from the germline V gene. The DNA of the CDR3 is TGTGCCAGCAGCCGTGGGGCGGGGTACAATGAGCAGTTCTTC. Encoded protein: CASSRGAGYNEQFF. Full variable domain (rest looked up from reference TRBV11-3 and TRBJ2-1): EAGVVQSPRYKIIEKKQPVAFWCNPISGHNTLYWYLQNLGQGPELLIRYENEEAVDDSQLPKDRFSAERLKGVDSTLKIQPAELGDSAVYLCASSRGAGYNEQFFGPGTRLTVL.

This chain links TRBV7-9 with TRBJ1-4, with 7 positions matching TRBD1. The CDR3 totals 16 residues. In germline, CDR1 is SEHNR, CDR2 FQNEAQ (reference sequence). The ends lost 3 bases at V and 3 bases at J; junction bases unmatched: 7. The chain's CDR3 is CASSLATGSANEKLFF. Written as DNA, the CDR3 is TGTGCCAGCAGCTTGGCGACAGGGAGCGCTAATGAAAAACTGTTTTTT.

In its sample, this clonotype was seen a few times. The rearrangement uses TRBV15 and TRBJ2-7, with 9 nucleotides matching TRBD1. The germline CDR1 and CDR2 sequences are LNHNV and YYDKDF (reference sequence). This CDR3 is 16 amino acids long. J lost 0 bases, V lost 2 bases, and 5 bases had no gene match. The CDR3, as DNA: TGTGCCACCAGCAGACCAAACAGGGGGCTCTCCTACGAGCAGTACTTC. Translated: CATSRPNRGLSYEQYF.

Notes on this clonotype: The junction and the germline gene differ at one end; a read error may be behind it. V usage is TRBV7-2 and J usage is TRBJ2-5; D might be TRBD1 (5 bases). The CDR3 runs to 16 residues. Germline CDR1 reads SGHTA; CDR2 reads FQGNSA. The CDR3 spells CASSQNQGRRQETQYF. The CDR3 DNA follows: TGTGCTAGCAGCCAAAATCAGGGTAGGCGTCAAGAGACCCAGTACTTC.

The chain carries TRBV18 and TRBJ2-7, with D possibly matching TRBD1 (5 bases). This CDR3 is 15 amino acids long. Germline V gene lookup returns CDR1 KGHSH and CDR2 LQKENI. V lost 2 bases to trimming and J lost 3 bases, with 14 bases between them. The CDR3: CASSPATGLDYEQYF. CDR3 coding DNA: TGTGCCAGCTCACCAGCAACAGGCCTCGACTACGAGCAGTACTTC.

The chain carries TRBV5-1 and TRBJ1-2; D is undetermined. Trimming shortened V by 2 bases and J by 8 bases, and 13 bases separated the two germline ends. The CDR3 is 13 residues long. The germline V gene has CDR1 SGHRS and CDR2 YFSETQ. Here the CDR3 reads CASSFRAAGGYTF. The CDR3 nucleotides read TGCGCCAGCAGCTTTCGGGCGGCGGGGGGCTACACCTTC.

The chain carries TRBV27 and TRBJ2-3; 7 nucleotides align to TRBD2. CDR3 size: 15 residues. After removal of 5 bases from V and 1 base from J, the junction contained 6 bases not matched to a gene. The germline V gene encodes CDR1 MNHEY and CDR2 SMNVEV (reference sequence). The CDR3 DNA follows: TGTGCCAGCAGTCCAACTAGCGCTCGCACAGATACGCAGTATTTT. It specifies CASSPTSARTDTQYF.

The genes are TRBV6-5 and TRBJ2-7; no definite D call. The V and J ends lost 8 bases and 1 base respectively, with 12 bases between them. Germline V gene sequence: CDR1 MNHEY, CDR2 SVGAGI. This CDR3 comprises 13 residues. Written as DNA, the CDR3 is TGTGCCAGCGCCAGTGGGGTTTCCTACGAGCAGTACTTC. This gives the protein CASASGVSYEQYF.